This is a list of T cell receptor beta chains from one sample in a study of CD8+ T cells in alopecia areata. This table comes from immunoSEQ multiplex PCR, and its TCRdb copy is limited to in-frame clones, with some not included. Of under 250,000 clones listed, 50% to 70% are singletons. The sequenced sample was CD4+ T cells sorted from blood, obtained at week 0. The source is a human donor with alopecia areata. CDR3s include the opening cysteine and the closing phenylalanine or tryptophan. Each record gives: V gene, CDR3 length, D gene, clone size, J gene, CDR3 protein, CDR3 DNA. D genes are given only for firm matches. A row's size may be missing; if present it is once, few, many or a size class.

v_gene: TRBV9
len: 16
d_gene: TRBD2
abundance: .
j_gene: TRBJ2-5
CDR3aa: CASSVTSGGIQETQYF
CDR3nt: TGTGCCAGCAGCGTGACTAGCGGGGGAATCCAAGAGACCCAGTACTTC

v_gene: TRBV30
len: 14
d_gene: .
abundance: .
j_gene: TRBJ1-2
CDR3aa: CAWKYYPGAYGYTF
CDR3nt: TGTGCCTGGAAATACTATCCCGGGGCCTATGGCTACACCTTC

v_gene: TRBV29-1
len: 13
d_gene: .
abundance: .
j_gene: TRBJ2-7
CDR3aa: CSVGGRAGYEQYF
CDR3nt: TGCAGCGTTGGGGGTCGGGCAGGCTACGAGCAGTACTTC

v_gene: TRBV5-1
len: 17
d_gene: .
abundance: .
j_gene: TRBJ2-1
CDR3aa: CASSFSPVRQSYNEQFF
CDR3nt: TGCGCCAGCAGCTTTTCACCCGTGCGTCAGAGTTACAATGAGCAGTTCTTC

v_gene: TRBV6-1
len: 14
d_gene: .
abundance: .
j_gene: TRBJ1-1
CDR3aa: CASSEVGLATEAFF
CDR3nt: TGTGCCAGCAGTGAAGTGGGTCTGGCAACTGAAGCTTTCTTT

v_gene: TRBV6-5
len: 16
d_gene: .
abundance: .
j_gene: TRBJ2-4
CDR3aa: CASSYMAALAKNIQYF
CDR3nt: TGTGCCAGCAGTTACATGGCAGCCTTAGCCAAAAACATTCAGTACTTC

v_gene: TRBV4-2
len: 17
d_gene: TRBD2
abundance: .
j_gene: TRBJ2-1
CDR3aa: CASSLNPLAGGGNEQFF
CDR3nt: TGTGCCAGCAGCCTAAACCCCCTAGCGGGAGGGGGCAATGAGCAGTTCTTC

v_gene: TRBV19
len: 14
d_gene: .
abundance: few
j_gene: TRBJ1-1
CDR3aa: CASIPGIGNTEAFF
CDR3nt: TGTGCCAGTATACCTGGCATCGGGAACACTGAAGCTTTCTTT

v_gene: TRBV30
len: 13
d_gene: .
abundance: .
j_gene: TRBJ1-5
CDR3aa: CAWSVAVNQPQHF
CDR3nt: TGTGCCTGGAGTGTGGCAGTAAATCAGCCCCAGCATTTT

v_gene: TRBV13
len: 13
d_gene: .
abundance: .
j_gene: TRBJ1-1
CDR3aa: CASSLGPDTEAFF
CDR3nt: TGTGCCAGCAGCTTAGGTCCGGACACTGAAGCTTTCTTT

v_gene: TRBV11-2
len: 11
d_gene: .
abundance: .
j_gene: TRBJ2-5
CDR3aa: CASSPGETQYF
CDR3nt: TGTGCCAGCAGCCCAGGCGAGACCCAGTACTTC

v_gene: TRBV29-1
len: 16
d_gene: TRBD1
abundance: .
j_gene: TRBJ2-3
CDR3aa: CSVTNIQGARTDTQYF
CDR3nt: TGCAGCGTTACCAATATACAGGGGGCGCGGACAGATACGCAGTATTTT

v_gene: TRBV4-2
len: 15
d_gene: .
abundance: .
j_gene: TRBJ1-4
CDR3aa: CASSQDFGGNEKLFF
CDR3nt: TGTGCCAGCAGCCAAGATTTTGGAGGGAATGAAAAACTGTTTTTT

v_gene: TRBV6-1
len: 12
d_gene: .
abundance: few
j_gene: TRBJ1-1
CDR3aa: CASSEAMTEAFF
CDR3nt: TGTGCCAGCAGTGAAGCTATGACTGAAGCTTTCTTT

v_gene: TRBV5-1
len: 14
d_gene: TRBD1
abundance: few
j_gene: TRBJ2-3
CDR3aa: CASSQGQSTDTQYF
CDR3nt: TGCGCCAGCAGCCAGGGACAGAGCACAGATACGCAGTATTTT

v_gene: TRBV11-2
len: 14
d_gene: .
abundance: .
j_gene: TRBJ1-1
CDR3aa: CASRRGPEKTEAFF
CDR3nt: TGTGCCAGCAGGCGGGGGCCCGAGAAGACTGAAGCTTTCTTT

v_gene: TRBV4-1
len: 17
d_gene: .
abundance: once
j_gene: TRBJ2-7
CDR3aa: CASSQVPPTATGDEQYF
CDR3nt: TGCGCCAGCAGCCAAGTCCCCCCGACCGCGACTGGAGACGAGCAGTACTTC

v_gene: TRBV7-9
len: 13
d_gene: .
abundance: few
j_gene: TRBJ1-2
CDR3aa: CASSPTENYGYTF
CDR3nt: TGTGCCAGCAGTCCCACAGAAAACTATGGCTACACCTTC

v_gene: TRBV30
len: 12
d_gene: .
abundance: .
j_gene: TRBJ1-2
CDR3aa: CAWSVLGYGYTF
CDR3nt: TGTGCCTGGAGTGTACTGGGCTATGGCTACACCTTC

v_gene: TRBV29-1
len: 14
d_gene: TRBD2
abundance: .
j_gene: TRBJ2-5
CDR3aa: CSEMTSGVVGTQYF
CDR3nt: TGCAGCGAAATGACTAGCGGGGTCGTTGGGACCCAGTACTTC

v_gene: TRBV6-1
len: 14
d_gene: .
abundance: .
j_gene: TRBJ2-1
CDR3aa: CATMDSQSYNEQFF
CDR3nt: TGTGCCACCATGGACAGCCAATCCTACAATGAGCAGTTCTTC

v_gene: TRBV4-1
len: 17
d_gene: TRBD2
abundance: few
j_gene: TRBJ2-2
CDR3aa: CASSQGLAVSNTGELFF
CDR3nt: TGCGCCAGCAGCCAGGGACTAGCGGTTTCGAACACCGGGGAGCTGTTTTTT

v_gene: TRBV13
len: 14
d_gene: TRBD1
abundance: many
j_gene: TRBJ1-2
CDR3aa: CASRPFGQGIDYTF
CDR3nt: TGTGCCAGCAGACCATTCGGACAGGGGATTGACTACACCTTC

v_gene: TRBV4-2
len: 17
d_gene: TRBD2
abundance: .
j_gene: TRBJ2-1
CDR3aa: CASSQAETSGSSHEQFF
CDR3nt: TGTGCCAGCAGCCAAGCTGAGACTAGCGGGAGTAGTCATGAGCAGTTCTTC

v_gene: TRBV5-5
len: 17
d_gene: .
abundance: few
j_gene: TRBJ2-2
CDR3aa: CASSLRNQPQMTGELFF
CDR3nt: TGTGCCAGCAGCTTGAGAAATCAACCTCAGATGACCGGGGAGCTGTTTTTT